Each of the 3 T cell receptor beta chains below was sequenced from the same sample in a study of T cells in placental villitis. The immunoSEQ v4 bias-controlled multiplex PCR assay, performed blinded to group allocation, was used to amplify TCR-beta CDR3 regions from genomic DNA. In TCRdb, the immuneACCESS table is reduced to in-frame sequences with V and J assigned. These tables do not hold every clone; where another copy was compared, an unresolved V gene accounts for under half, and the others remain unexplained. In all, the sample holds about 3,100 clones, and about 79% of those were seen once. The top ten hold 15% to 20% of the sample. What was sequenced was placental tissue containing maternal and fetal cells. The source of these receptors is a human patient with infectious villitis; the placental T cells may come from both mother and fetus.

The chain couples TRBV5-6 to TRBJ2-1; D unclear. The CDR3 has 15 amino acids. V was cut by 1 base and J by 2 bases, with 10 bases left in between. Germline CDR1 and CDR2: SGHDT and YYEEEE. CDR3 region: CASSLLPYPYNEQFF. Written as DNA, the CDR3 is TGTGCCAGCAGCTTGCTGCCGTACCCCTACAATGAGCAGTTCTTC. Complete variable domain (other parts from reference TRBV5-6 and TRBJ2-1): DAGVTQSPTHLIKTRGQQVTLRCSPKSGHDTVSWYQQALGQGPQFIFQYYEEEERQRGNFPDRFSGHQFPNYSSELNVNALLLGDSALYLCASSLLPYPYNEQFFGPGTRLTVL.

This clone ranks as large (0.1 to 1%). The J gene is TRBJ1-4, the V gene TRBV27, with D hard to call. Germline V gives CDR1 MNHEY, CDR2 SMNVEV (reference sequence). Trimming stripped 3 bases from V and 7 bases from J, with 12 bases between. The CDR3 extends over 14 amino acids. CDR3 nucleotide sequence: TGTGCCAGCAGTTTTCACCCGCTGGGTGAAAAACTGTTTTTT. Its translation: CASSFHPLGEKLFF.

The chain has TRBV2 and TRBJ2-7, with a weak D call TRBD2 (6 bases). Germline V gene sequence: CDR1 SNHLY, CDR2 FYNNEI. The CDR3 loop spans 14 amino acids. V lost 2 bases and J lost 4, with 12 bases in between. The CDR3 spells CASSELGRGYEQYV. DNA for the CDR3: TGTGCCAGCAGTGAACTGGGACGGGGGTACGAGCAGTACGTC.